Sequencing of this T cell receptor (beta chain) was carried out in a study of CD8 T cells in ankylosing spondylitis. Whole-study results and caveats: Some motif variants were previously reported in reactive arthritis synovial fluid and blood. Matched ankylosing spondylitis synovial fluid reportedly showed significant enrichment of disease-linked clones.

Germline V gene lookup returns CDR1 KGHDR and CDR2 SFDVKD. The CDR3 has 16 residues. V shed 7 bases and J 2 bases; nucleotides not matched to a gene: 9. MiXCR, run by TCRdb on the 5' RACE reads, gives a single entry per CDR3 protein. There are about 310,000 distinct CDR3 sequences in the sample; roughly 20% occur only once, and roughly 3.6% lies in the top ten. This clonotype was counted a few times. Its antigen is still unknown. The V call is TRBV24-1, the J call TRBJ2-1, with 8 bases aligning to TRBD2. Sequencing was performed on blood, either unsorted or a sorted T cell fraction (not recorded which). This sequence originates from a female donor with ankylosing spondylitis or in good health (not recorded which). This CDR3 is CATSSSTSGAYNEQFF. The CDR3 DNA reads TGTGCCACCAGCAGCTCTACTAGCGGAGCCTACAATGAGCAGTTCTTC.